Below, 27 T cell receptor beta chains from the same sample are listed, as sequenced in a study of blood T cells in healthy people across ages. Primed by a sample-barcoded 5' primer and a J-beta primer mix, a second PCR proceeded for about 6 to 11 cycles. TCRdb recomputed calls from the 5' RACE reads with MiXCR, one row per CDR3 protein. The sample lists fewer than 1,000,000 distinct CDR3 sequences, around half occurring once. The sample comprised blood. Receptors originate from an elderly man in good health.

This clonotype was seen a few times. The chain recombines TRBV9 with TRBJ2-1; D gene uncertain. This CDR3 has 17 residues. With 0 bases removed from V and 6 bases from J, the gap between germline ends came to 19 bases. Germline V CDR1 and CDR2: SGDLS, YYNGEE. CDR3 residues: CASSVAMGSFFGNEQFF. Here the CDR3 DNA reads TGTGCCAGCAGCGTAGCCATGGGTTCTTTCTTCGGCAATGAGCAGTTCTTC.

The chain employs TRBV4-3 and TRBJ2-5, with 8 bases matching TRBD2. Trimming removed 0 bases from V and 7 bases from J; junction bases left unmatched: 7. Germline V gives CDR1 LGHNA, CDR2 YSLEER. The CDR3 extends over 15 amino acids. This CDR3 is CASSQDLSGRRTQYF. In DNA, the CDR3 is TGCGCCAGCAGCCAAGATCTCAGCGGGAGAAGGACCCAGTACTTC.

This clonotype was picked up many times. The chain is built from TRBV5-5 and TRBJ2-3, with 9 positions matching TRBD2. Per the germline V gene, CDR1 is SGHKS and CDR2 is YYEKEE (reference sequence). This CDR3 region has 15 residues. V was clipped by 4 bases and J by 5 bases; unmatched bases: 8. The DNA of the CDR3 is TGTGCCAGCAGCCTCCAGCGGGAGGTGGTAGATACGCAGTATTTT. Its protein is CASSLQREVVDTQYF.

The CDR3 DNA reads as TGCGCCAGCAGCTCAGGACAGGGGGCCACCTACGAGCAGTACTTC. Its translation: CASSSGQGATYEQYF. The genes are TRBV5-1 and TRBJ2-7, with TRBD1 matching 11 bases. Per the germline V gene, CDR1 is SGHRS and CDR2 is YFSETQ. V dropped 3 bases and J dropped 2; count of bases not matched to a gene: 4. This CDR3 region has 15 residues. Based on the CDR3 plus reference TRBV5-1 and TRBJ2-7, the full variable domain is KAGVTQTPRYLIKTRGQQVTLSCSPISGHRSVSWYQQTPGQGLQFLFEYFSETQRNKGNFPGRFSGRQFSNSRSEMNVSTLELGDSALYLCASSSGQGATYEQYFGPGTRLTVT.

There are a few counts of this clonotype. The CDR3 bases are TGTGCCAGCAGCTCGGGGACTAGCTCGGGAAATGAGCAGTTCTTC. Translation gives CASSSGTSSGNEQFF. The V gene is TRBV7-3, the J gene TRBJ2-1; 9 bases are shared with TRBD2. Trimming cost V 4 bases and J 7 bases; bases outside gene matches: 8. The CDR3 loop spans 15 amino acids. Germline CDR1 SGHTA, CDR2 FQGTGA.

The chain links TRBV7-2 to TRBJ1-3; 7 bases align to TRBD1. J lost 0 bases, V lost 5 bases, and 13 bases had no gene match. CDR3 size: 18 residues. CDR1 is SGHTA and CDR2 is FQGNSA in the germline V gene. The CDR3 loop is CASSRNRDRAFSGNTIYF. CDR3 sequence (DNA): TGTGCCAGCAGCCGTAACCGGGACAGAGCTTTCTCTGGAAACACCATATATTTT. The whole variable domain, filled in from reference TRBV7-2 and TRBJ1-3, reads GAGVSQSPSNKVTEKGKDVELRCDPISGHTALYWYRQSLGQGLEFLIYFQGNSAPDKSGLPSDRFSAERTGGSVSTLTIQRTQQEDSAVYLCASSRNRDRAFSGNTIYFGEGSWLTVV.

The V and J genes are TRBV7-6 and TRBJ2-3; 11 nucleotides match TRBD2. Germline trimming cut 6 bases from V and 3 bases from J; bases unmatched to any gene: 5. This CDR3 is 15 amino acids long. Germline CDR1 SGHVS, CDR2 FNYEAQ. DNA of the CDR3: TGTGCCAGCAGGCGTTCTAGCGGGAGGACAGATACGCAGTATTTT. Amino acid sequence: CASRRSSGRTDTQYF.

This clonotype has just a few counts. Germline and junction disagree at one end, which may indicate a read error. The rearrangement uses TRBV20-1 and TRBJ1-5; TRBD1 matches at 9 bases. The V gene's germline CDR1 is DFQATT and CDR2 SNEGSKA (reference sequence). This CDR3 is 14 amino acids long. The CDR3 DNA follows: TGCAGTGCTGGAGAACAGGGGGCGAATCAGCCCCAGCATTTT. It yields the protein CSAGEQGANQPQHF.

This clonotype was observed at least ten times. This chain joins TRBV7-2 and TRBJ2-7; maybe TRBD1 (6 bases). The V and J ends lost 4 bases and 3 bases respectively, with 19 bases between them. Germline lookup yields CDR1 SGHTA and CDR2 FQGNSA. There are 16 residues in the CDR3. CDR3: CASSSDRTRNLYEQYF. The CDR3 DNA reads TGTGCCAGCAGCTCAGACAGGACCCGCAACCTCTACGAGCAGTACTTC.

This chain uses TRBV5-1 with TRBJ2-1; 7 bases match TRBD2. V was clipped by 0 bases and J by 8 bases; unmatched bases: 8. This CDR3 comprises 15 residues. CDR1 and CDR2 (germline): SGHRS, YFSETQ. Here the CDR3 reads CASSLVGEGRDEQFF. As DNA, the CDR3 is TGCGCCAGCAGCTTGGTGGGGGAGGGCCGAGATGAGCAGTTCTTC.

This clonotype appeared a few times. The rearrangement links TRBV29-1 to TRBJ2-5, with 10 bases aligning to TRBD1. The V and J ends lost 8 bases and 5 bases, in that order; junction bases with no gene match: 8. Germline values: CDR1 SQVTM, CDR2 ANQGSEA. The CDR3 extends over 13 amino acids. CDR3 DNA sequence: TGCAGCTCCCGACAGGGGGCCGGTGAGACCCAGTACTTC. Protein product: CSSRQGAGETQYF.

V is TRBV20-1 and J is TRBJ1-2, with 7 bases that match TRBD1. The CDR3 has 14 residues. Looked up from germline, CDR1 is DFQATT and CDR2 is SNEGSKA (reference sequence). V lost 0 bases and J lost 6; bases outside the gene matches: 7. CDR3 coding DNA: TGCAGTGCTAGAGATAAGGGGGCTCAACATGGCTACACCTTC. Translated: CSARDKGAQHGYTF.

The V and J genes are TRBV11-3 and TRBJ1-1, with TRBD1 matching over 8 bases. The CDR3 is 17 amino acids. CDR1 and CDR2 (germline): SGHNT, YENEEA. Losses at the gene ends were 5 bases for V and 0 bases for J; bases not matched to a gene: 11. In DNA form, the CDR3 reads TGTGCCAGCAGCCTCTGGACAGGGAGAAATATGAACACTGAAGCTTTCTTT. As protein: CASSLWTGRNMNTEAFF. The full variable domain, with the rest looked up from reference TRBV11-3 and TRBJ1-1, is EAGVVQSPRYKIIEKKQPVAFWCNPISGHNTLYWYLQNLGQGPELLIRYENEEAVDDSQLPKDRFSAERLKGVDSTLKIQPAELGDSAVYLCASSLWTGRNMNTEAFFGQGTRLTVV.

Details on this clonotype: Just one base apart from a much larger clone, this may be a read error. The rearrangement uses TRBV29-1 and TRBJ2-7; TRBD2 might be the D (5 bases). The J call is doubtful: the DNA matches TRBJ2-5 better. The CDR3 totals 13 residues. Looked up from germline, CDR1 is SQVTM and CDR2 is ANQGSEA. Written as DNA, the CDR3 is TGCAGCGTTGGGAACGGGGTAGCAGAGACCCAGTACTTC. Its translation: CSVGNGVAETQYF.

This clonotype has only a few counts. The chain has TRBV20-1 and TRBJ2-3; D uncertain. Germline-derived CDR1 and CDR2 are DFQATT and SNEGSKA (reference sequence). The CDR3 extends over 15 amino acids. Deletions cut 1 base from V and 0 bases from J, with 11 bases between. CDR3 bases: TGCAGTGCTAGAGTCACCCTACAGAGCACAGATACGCAGTATTTT. The encoded protein is CSARVTLQSTDTQYF.

The gene calls are TRBV7-3 and TRBJ1-2; D ambiguous. This CDR3 region has 14 residues. Germline V gives CDR1 SGHTA, CDR2 FQGTGA. V dropped 1 base and J dropped 7 bases, with 13 bases sitting between them. The CDR3 reads CASSLNSWEGGYTF. The CDR3 bases are TGTGCCAGCAGCTTAAATTCGTGGGAGGGTGGCTACACCTTC.

The V gene is TRBV18, the J gene TRBJ1-1; D remains ambiguous. Germline-derived CDR1 and CDR2 are KGHSH and LQKENI. Trimming cost V 6 bases and J 5 bases, with 10 bases left between them. The CDR3 consists of 12 residues. The CDR3 nucleotides are TGTGCCAGCTCGCCATCGCGGACTGAAGCTTTCTTT. This translates into CASSPSRTEAFF. The variable domain in full, with the rest retrieved from reference TRBV18 and TRBJ1-1, is NAGVMQNPRHLVRRRGQEARLRCSPMKGHSHVYWYRQLPEEGLKFMVYLQKENIIDESGMPKERFSAEFPKEGPSILRIQQVVRGDSAAYFCASSPSRTEAFFGQGTRLTVV.

This chain connects TRBV10-3 to TRBJ2-4; 10 nucleotides match TRBD1. The assigned J gene may be wrong: the sequence end matches TRBJ2-7 better. The CDR3 extends over 15 amino acids. From germline, CDR1 is ENHRY and CDR2 SYGVKD. This chain's CDR3 is CAIRTSRDRGDEQYF. Written as DNA, the CDR3 is TGTGCCATCAGGACAAGCCGGGACAGGGGTGACGAGCAGTACTTC.

V and J are TRBV11-2 and TRBJ2-1, with D perhaps matching TRBD1 (6 bases). The ends were cut back, 2 bases at V and 0 bases at J, with 11 bases in the middle. CDR3 length: 16 amino acids. CDR1 and CDR2 from the germline V gene are SGHAT and FQNNGV. The CDR3 DNA reads TGTGCCAGCAGCTTATGGTCAGGGGACTCCTACAATGAGCAGTTCTTC. As protein: CASSLWSGDSYNEQFF.

The chain couples TRBV7-9 to TRBJ2-7; 11 nucleotides match TRBD2. Germline values: CDR1 SEHNR, CDR2 FQNEAQ (reference sequence). V shed 5 bases, J shed 3 bases, and the junction held 12 bases outside the gene matches. The CDR3 contains 17 residues. CDR3 amino acids: CASSPSSGGIRSYEQYF. DNA for the CDR3: TGTGCCAGCAGCCCGTCTAGCGGGGGGATCCGGAGCTACGAGCAGTACTTC.

The J gene is TRBJ1-5, the V gene TRBV28, with D maybe TRBD1 (5 bases). CDR1 and CDR2 from the germline V gene are MDHEN and SYDVKM. V was shortened by 7 bases and J by 7 bases, with 17 bases between the two germline ends. The CDR3 is 14 amino acids. The CDR3 DNA reads as TGTGCCAGCACCTTAGGAGGGGACGGGCAGCCCCAGCATTTT. It encodes CASTLGGDGQPQHF.

The chain employs TRBV7-3 and TRBJ2-1, with TRBD1 matching 7 bases. The trim removed 4 bases at V and 0 bases at J, leaving 6 bases unmatched. The CDR3 is 16 residues long. Germline CDR1 SGHTA, CDR2 FQGTGA. CDR3 nucleotide sequence: TGTGCCAGCAGCTCCAAGACAGGGAGCTCCTACAATGAGCAGTTCTTC. Protein sequence: CASSSKTGSSYNEQFF.

This clonotype was recorded a few times. The chain carries TRBV12-3 or TRBV12-4 and TRBJ2-7; 10 bases fit TRBD2. V shed 3 bases and J 6 bases; nucleotides not matched to a gene: 11. The CDR3 loop spans 16 amino acids. The CDR3 reads CASSLKGLAGVGEQYF. The CDR3 bases are TGTGCCAGCAGTTTGAAGGGGCTAGCGGGAGTCGGCGAGCAGTACTTC.

The J gene is TRBJ1-1, the V gene TRBV3-1, with a tentative D call TRBD1 (6 bases). Germline V gene lookup returns CDR1 LGHDT and CDR2 YNNKEL (reference sequence). V gave up 6 bases and J gave up 11 bases, with 19 bases separating them. The CDR3 is 13 residues long. The CDR3 DNA follows: TGTGCCAGCAGACCACAGGGCGCAATCAATGCTTTCTTT. Protein product: CASRPQGAINAFF.

The rearrangement links TRBV5-1 to TRBJ2-1, with D maybe TRBD1 (6 bases). This CDR3 region has 16 residues. V lost 0 bases and J 0 bases, leaving 10 bases between the germline ends. CDR1 and CDR2 (germline): SGHRS, YFSETQ. The CDR3 region has the DNA TGCGCCAGCAGCTTGGTTGGACAGACCTCCTACAATGAGCAGTTCTTC. This gives the protein CASSLVGQTSYNEQFF.

This clonotype was counted between two and nine times. The V gene is TRBV6-4, the J gene TRBJ2-1; possibly TRBD2 for D (6 bases). Germline V gene sequence: CDR1 MRHNA, CDR2 SNTAGT. V lost 6 bases to trimming and J lost 3 bases, with 12 bases between them. The CDR3 consists of 14 residues. CDR3 sequence: CASSREKDYNEQFF. The CDR3 bases are TGTGCCAGCAGCCGGGAGAAGGACTACAATGAGCAGTTCTTC.

This clonotype occurred a few times. V gene TRBV4-2 combines with J gene TRBJ2-1; 12 bases are shared with TRBD2. Per germline, CDR1 LGHNA and CDR2 YNFKEQ. CDR3 length: 18 residues. V was pared by 1 base and J by 0 bases, with 4 bases of the junction left unmatched. DNA of the CDR3: TGTGCCAGCAGCCAAGTCGTGGGACTAGCGGGCTCCTACAATGAGCAGTTCTTC. Protein: CASSQVVGLAGSYNEQFF.